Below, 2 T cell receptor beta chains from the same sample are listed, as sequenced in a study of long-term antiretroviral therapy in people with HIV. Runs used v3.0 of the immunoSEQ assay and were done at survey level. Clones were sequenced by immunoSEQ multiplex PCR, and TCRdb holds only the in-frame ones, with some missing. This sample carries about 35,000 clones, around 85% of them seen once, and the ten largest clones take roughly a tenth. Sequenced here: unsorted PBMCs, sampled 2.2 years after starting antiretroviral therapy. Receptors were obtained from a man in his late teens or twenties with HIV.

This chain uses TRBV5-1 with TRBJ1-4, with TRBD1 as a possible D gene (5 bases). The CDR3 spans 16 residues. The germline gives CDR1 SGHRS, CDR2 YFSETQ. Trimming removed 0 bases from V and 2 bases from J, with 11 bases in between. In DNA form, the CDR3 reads TGCGCCAGCAGCTTGGCCCCGAGACAGACTAATGAAAAACTGTTTTTT. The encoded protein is CASSLAPRQTNEKLFF.

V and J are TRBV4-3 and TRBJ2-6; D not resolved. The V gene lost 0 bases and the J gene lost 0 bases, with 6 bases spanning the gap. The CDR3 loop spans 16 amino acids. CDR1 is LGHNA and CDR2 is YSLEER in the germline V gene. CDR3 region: CASSQETYSGANVLTF. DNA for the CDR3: TGCGCCAGCAGCCAAGAGACTTACTCTGGGGCCAACGTCCTGACTTTC.